The 2 T cell receptor beta chains below were found in one sample sequenced in a study of CD8+ T cells in alopecia areata. CD4, CD8alpha, NKG2D, NKG2ACE and other markers were used to sort pooled cutaneous lymph node cells. RNA, once extracted, was reverse transcribed into cDNA for use as the sequencing template. Profiled with immunoSEQ multiplex PCR; TCRdb holds only in-frame clones, not every one. This sample has 7,500 to 10,000 clones, each found more than once. Sequences were obtained from CD8+ T cells sorted from a lymph node. All receptors derive from a C3H/HeJ mouse with alopecia areata. The strain's MHC haplotype is H2-k.

This clone was recorded at least ten times. Gene names are the mouse ones. The read ends 4 residues shy of where the CDR3 ends; the end is completed using the germline J gene. This rearrangement joins TRBV19 to TRBJ2-1; 10 bases are shared with TRBD2. J lost 3 bases, V lost 5 bases, and 2 bases had no gene match. The germline CDR1 and CDR2 sequences are FNHDT and SITEND (reference sequence). The CDR3 extends over 14 amino acids. The DNA read from the CDR3 is TGTGCCAGCAGCTGGGGGGGCGCCTATGCT. Protein product: CASSWGGAYA. The complete CDR3 reads CASSWGGAYAEQFF.

This clone has at least ten counts. Gene names and germline refer to mouse. From the germline J gene comes the end of the CDR3, since the read stops 4 residues before it. This sequence joins TRBV1 and TRBJ2-5; perhaps TRBD2 as D (7 bases). Trimming shortened V by 3 bases and J by 0 bases, and 10 bases separated the two germline ends. CDR1 is NSQYPW, CDR2 LRSPGD, per germline (reference sequence). The CDR3 runs to 15 residues. The CDR3 reads CTCSAWGLNQDTQYF. The covered CDR3 bases are TGCACCTGCAGTGCCTGGGGGCTTAACCAAGAC.